This TCR beta chain was recorded in a study of T cells after yellow fever vaccination. Overall study findings and caveats: Abundant clonotypes from the bulk population could have been carried over as contaminants into FACS-sorted repertoires. Subsequent booster samples again held most clones from primary vaccination (approximately 95% CD4, about 90% CD8).

V dropped 7 bases and J dropped 2 bases, with 17 bases sitting between them. The CDR3 runs to 15 residues. Germline CDR1 is MGHRA and CDR2 is YSYEKL. Making TCR cDNA involved 5'RACE template switching, which added UMIs and a universal primer site. TCRdb independently ran MiXCR on the 5' RACE reads; one entry per CDR3 protein. The sample contains 100,000 to 150,000 distinct CDR3 sequences, roughly 9% of which appear only once. There are a few counts of this clonotype. Its antigen is as yet unknown. This clonotype originated in a man aged 18 to 29 who received the YFV17D yellow fever vaccine. The material was CD8+ T cells sorted from PBMCs, obtained on the day of the yellow fever booster vaccination. This sequence joins TRBV4-1 and TRBJ1-2, with D unclear. Here the CDR3 reads CASTQPGTINYGYTF. The DNA of the CDR3 is TGCGCCAGCACCCAGCCCGGTACGATAAACTATGGCTACACCTTC.